These T cell receptor beta chains were read from a single sample in a study of T cell responses to AZD1222 COVID-19 vaccine. Only in-frame clones appear in the TCRdb table, and some are missing; sequencing was by immunoSEQ multiplex PCR. The profile shows about 140,000 clones, 80% to 95% of them singletons. The material was peripheral blood, obtained on day 0 of AZD1222 vaccination. Receptors originate from an adult in good health. Each CDR3 is given with its conserved first and last residue. D genes are given only for firm matches. Expanded clones get a size class; other rows say once, few or many, or leave the size out.

>TRBJ2-2|TRBD2|16|TRBV29-1|.
CSVISSGRAATGELFF
TGCAGCGTTATCTCTAGCGGGAGGGCGGCCACCGGGGAGCTGTTTTTT
>TRBJ2-3|.|12|TRBV11-1|.
CASSDHPDTQYF
TGTGCCAGCAGCGACCACCCCGATACGCAGTATTTT
>TRBJ1-2|.|17|TRBV5-4|.
CASSLEGWDRRNYGYTF
TGTGCCAGCAGCTTGGAGGGTTGGGACCGACGGAACTATGGCTACACCTTC
>TRBJ1-1|TRBD1|13|TRBV12-3/TRBV12-4|.
CASSRTGPIGAFF
TGTGCCAGCAGTCGGACAGGTCCGATAGGGGCTTTCTTT
>TRBJ2-3|.|12|TRBV5-8|.
CASTNRADTQYF
TGTGCCAGCACCAACAGGGCGGATACGCAGTATTTT
>TRBJ1-6|.|13|TRBV27|.
CASSLYTNSPLHF
TGTGCCAGCAGTTTATATACTAATTCACCCCTCCACTTT
>TRBJ2-2|.|13|TRBV19|.
CASRPGRTGELFF
TGTGCCAGTAGACCCGGCCGGACCGGGGAGCTGTTTTTT
>TRBJ2-5|TRBD2|19|TRBV7-9|few
CASSLGRTSGGAIQETQYF
TGTGCCAGCAGCTTAGGACGGACTAGCGGGGGGGCCATTCAAGAGACCCAGTACTTC
>TRBJ1-2|TRBD1|13|TRBV6-5|.
CASSKQGSYGYTF
TGTGCCAGCAGTAAACAGGGGAGCTATGGCTACACCTTC
>TRBJ2-5|TRBD2|17|TRBV3-1/TRBV3-2|.
CASSQGVSGGARETQYF
TGTGCCAGCAGCCAAGGGGTTAGCGGGGGGGCCAGGGAGACCCAGTACTTC
>TRBJ2-7|.|13|TRBV29-1|.
CSGKDSHSYEQYF
TGCAGCGGTAAGGACAGTCACTCCTACGAGCAGTACTTC
>TRBJ2-5|.|15|TRBV24-1|.
CATSEPGRTRETQYF
TGTGCCACCAGTGAACCCGGGAGAACTAGGGAGACCCAGTACTTC
>TRBJ1-1|.|15|TRBV7-2|.
CASSLIGGGGTEAFF
TGTGCCAGCAGCTTAATCGGGGGAGGGGGAACTGAAGCTTTCTTT
>TRBJ2-5|TRBD2|14|TRBV11-1|.
CASSYGLAGETQYF
TGTGCCAGCAGCTACGGACTAGCGGGGGAGACCCAGTACTTC
>TRBJ2-1|TRBD1|15|TRBV5-4|.
CASSLVGGPYNEQFF
TGTGCCAGCAGCCTTGTAGGGGGCCCCTACAATGAGCAGTTCTTC
>TRBJ1-2|TRBD1|15|TRBV19|.
CASSPRQGNYYGYTF
TGTGCCAGTAGTCCCAGACAGGGGAATTACTATGGCTACACCTTC
>TRBJ1-1|.|14|TRBV28|.
CASKESRGNTEAFF
TGTGCCAGCAAAGAGTCCAGGGGCAACACTGAAGCTTTCTTT
>TRBJ2-7|TRBD1|17|TRBV15|once
CATSSRLGQVNPYEQYF
TGTGCCACCAGCAGTCGACTCGGACAGGTAAATCCCTACGAGCAGTACTTC
>TRBJ1-6|TRBD1|15|TRBV6-5|.
CASSENRDRASPLHF
TGTGCCAGCAGCGAGAACCGGGACAGGGCATCACCCCTCCACTTT
>TRBJ2-5|.|18|TRBV12-1|.
CASSLFPEGARGQETQYF
TGTGCCAGCAGCCTTTTCCCGGAGGGGGCGCGAGGCCAAGAGACCCAGTACTTC
>TRBJ2-7|TRBD2|15|TRBV4-1|.
CASSQSGSRSYEQYF
TGCGCCAGCAGCCAAAGCGGGAGCCGATCCTACGAGCAGTACTTC
>TRBJ1-5|TRBD1|15|TRBV2|.
CASSDFNRGNQPQHF
TGTGCCAGCAGTGACTTTAACAGGGGTAATCAGCCCCAGCATTTT
>TRBJ1-2|TRBD1|13|TRBV18|.
CASSPGQGSGYTF
TGTGCCAGCTCACCCGGACAGGGTTCTGGCTACACCTTC
>TRBJ2-2|.|16|TRBV21-1|.
CASSKLGQGSPGELFF
TGTGCCAGCAGCAAGCTGGGACAGGGTAGTCCCGGGGAGCTGTTTTTT
>TRBJ1-5|.|15|TRBV19|.
CASSVRQAKEQPQHF
TGTGCCAGTAGTGTCCGACAGGCGAAGGAACAGCCCCAGCATTTT
>TRBJ1-2|.|15|TRBV13|.
CASSLAGEINYGYTF
TGTGCCAGCAGCCTAGCGGGGGAGATTAACTATGGCTACACCTTC
>TRBJ1-4|.|14|TRBV4-1|.
CASSPPPTNEKLFF
TGCGCCAGCAGCCCCCCCCCGACTAATGAAAAACTGTTTTTT
>TRBJ1-3|TRBD1|17|TRBV28|.
CASSFFRQGASGNTIYF
TGTGCCAGCAGTTTCTTCCGACAGGGGGCCTCTGGAAACACCATATATTTT
>TRBJ2-3|.|13|TRBV6-5|.
CASSYFPGDTQYF
TGTGCCAGCAGTTACTTTCCCGGAGATACGCAGTATTTT
>TRBJ1-2|TRBD1|18|TRBV7-2|.
CASSLASAGGVTNYGYTF
TGTGCCAGCAGCTTAGCGTCGGCAGGGGGCGTCACTAACTATGGCTACACCTTC
>TRBJ2-1|TRBD2|17|TRBV4-1|.
CASSSGLAGGPPREQFF
TGCGCCAGCAGCTCCGGACTAGCGGGGGGGCCCCCCCGTGAGCAGTTCTTC
>TRBJ1-6|.|13|TRBV18|.
CASSPPPISPLHF
TGTGCCAGCTCACCTCCTCCGATTTCACCCCTCCACTTT
>TRBJ2-1|.|12|TRBV7-9|.
CASSPTDREQFF
TGTGCCAGCAGCCCAACCGACAGGGAGCAGTTCTTC
>TRBJ2-3|TRBD2|15|TRBV24-1|.
CATSLAGASRDTQYF
TGTGCCACCAGTCTAGCGGGAGCCTCACGGGATACGCAGTATTTT
>TRBJ1-5|.|16|TRBV18|.
CASSPSGFSSNQPQHF
TGTGCCAGCTCACCTTCGGGATTCTCCAGCAATCAGCCCCAGCATTTT
>TRBJ2-7|.|14|TRBV19|.
CATTQDRGTYEQYF
TGTGCCACAACCCAAGACCGGGGGACCTACGAGCAGTACTTC
>TRBJ2-7|TRBD2|15|TRBV15|few
CATSSRTSGIPEQYF
TGTGCCACCAGCAGCCGGACTAGCGGGATCCCCGAGCAGTACTTC
>TRBJ2-1|TRBD2|16|TRBV9|.
CASSPPASGSYNEQFF
TGTGCCAGCAGCCCCCCGGCTAGCGGATCCTACAATGAGCAGTTCTTC
>TRBJ2-7|.|15|TRBV28|.
CASSPSVSHSYEQYF
TGTGCCAGCAGTCCCTCCGTCTCCCACTCCTACGAGCAGTACTTC
>TRBJ1-3|.|15|TRBV2|.
CASRGGSGSGNTIYF
TGTGCCAGCAGGGGAGGATCAGGGTCCGGAAACACCATATATTTT
>TRBJ1-1|.|13|TRBV10-1|.
CASSERENTEAFF
TGCGCCAGCAGTGAGCGGGAGAACACTGAAGCTTTCTTT
>TRBJ2-5|.|16|TRBV5-8|.
CASSLRQTGVQETQYF
TGTGCCAGCAGCTTGCGCCAAACAGGAGTCCAAGAGACCCAGTACTTC
>TRBJ2-2|.|12|TRBV5-6|once
CASSLQGGELFF
TGTGCCAGCAGCCTCCAGGGCGGGGAGCTGTTTTTT
>TRBJ1-3|TRBD1|16|TRBV3-1/TRBV3-2|.
CASSPVDGTGANTIYF
TGTGCCAGCAGCCCAGTGGACGGGACAGGGGCAAACACCATATATTTT
>TRBJ2-7|.|13|TRBV28|.
CASSSIERVKKYF
TGTGCCAGCAGTTCGATAGAGAGGGTCAAGAAGTACTTC
>TRBJ1-1|TRBD1|12|TRBV25-1|.
CASSEDRVKAFF
TGTGCCAGCAGTGAAGACAGGGTCAAAGCTTTCTTT
>TRBJ2-7|.|12|TRBV6-1|.
CASSDIGYEQYF
TGTGCCAGCAGTGATATTGGCTACGAGCAGTACTTC
>TRBJ2-7|TRBD2|16|TRBV4-2|.
CASSQDELAGGYEQYF
TGTGCCAGCAGCCAAGATGAACTAGCGGGGGGCTACGAGCAGTACTTC